A single sample gave rise to the 18 T cell receptor beta chains below, sequenced in a study of post-analysis software for immune sequencing data (dated by TCRdb to between 2014 and 2016). The library was generated by PCR. Instrument on record: Illumina HiSeq 2500. Unique molecular identifiers were incorporated into TCR beta cDNA libraries to reduce PCR and sequencing biases. The public reads were run again by TCRdb, first through fastp at Q25 and then through MiXCR, and only productive beta chains were kept. Every distinct CDR3 protein forms one entry, paired with its most common genes and DNA. Across this sample there are fewer than 850,000 distinct CDR3 sequences, with about 32% seen only once. The ten largest clones take up approximately 0.55% of the sample. These TCRs' antigens remain unknown. Study-wide findings and limitations: Roughly 5 TRBV segments, including TRBV5-6, TRBV5-1 and TRBV20-1, were significantly more frequent in patients than controls.

The sequenced material came from blood. These receptor sequences come from a girl aged 5 to 17 with multiple sclerosis.

J is TRBJ1-5 and V is TRBV18, with D unclear. CDR3 size: 16 residues. CDR1 KGHSH and CDR2 LQKENI come from the germline V gene. V lost 2 bases, J lost 0 bases, and 11 bases lay in between. CDR3 bases: TGTGCCAGCTCACCAGAGAGGAGTTATAGCAATCAGCCCCAGCATTTT. It codes for CASSPERSYSNQPQHF.

The gene calls are TRBV2 and TRBJ1-2, with TRBD1 identical over 9 bases. V lost 6 bases and J lost 6; bases outside the gene matches: 5. Germline lookup yields CDR1 SNHLY and CDR2 FYNNEI. The CDR3 has 13 residues. The CDR3 sequence: CASSRQGEDGYTF. The CDR3 coding sequence is TGTGCCAGCAGCCGACAGGGGGAGGATGGCTACACCTTC.

This clonotype was counted only a few times. The gene calls are TRBV4-3 and TRBJ2-7; 11 nucleotides align to TRBD2. The CDR3 consists of 16 residues. CDR1 is LGHNA, CDR2 YSLEER, per germline. The junction had 2 bases not matched to a gene; V was cut back by 1 base and J by 0 bases. The CDR3 sequence is CASSQGLAGLSYEQYF. The CDR3 coding sequence is TGCGCCAGCAGCCAAGGACTAGCGGGACTCTCCTACGAGCAGTACTTC.

The CDR3 DNA follows: TGTGCCAGCAGCCCTAGCGCATATACGCAGTATTTT. This sequence encodes CASSPSAYTQYF. The rearrangement uses TRBV7-8 and TRBJ2-3; D may be TRBD2 (6 bases). The CDR3 runs 12 residues. V was shortened by 5 bases and J by 7 bases, with 10 bases between the two germline ends. Germline V gene lookup returns CDR1 SGHVS and CDR2 FQNEAQ.

The chain joins TRBV19 to TRBJ2-1; TRBD2 matches at 10 bases. This CDR3 contains 15 residues. Germline CDR1 and CDR2: LNHDA and SQIVND (reference sequence). The ends lost 5 bases at V and 4 bases at J; junction bases unmatched: 5. CDR3 in DNA: TGTGCCAGTAGTTCCCAGACTAGCGGGTACAATGAGCAGTTCTTC. This sequence encodes CASSSQTSGYNEQFF.

This clonotype appeared many times. The rearrangement joins TRBV12-3 or TRBV12-4 to TRBJ1-2; D uncertain. The CDR3 extends over 12 amino acids. Trimming stripped 3 bases from V and 6 bases from J, with 8 bases between. CDR3 in amino acids: CASSLEGHGYTF. The CDR3 DNA follows: TGTGCCAGCAGTTTGGAGGGCCATGGCTACACCTTC.

This clonotype was recorded a few times. The rearrangement uses TRBV5-1 and TRBJ2-1; 8 nucleotides align to TRBD2. The CDR3 is 15 amino acids. From germline, CDR1 is SGHRS and CDR2 YFSETQ. After removal of 0 bases from V and 7 bases from J, the junction contained 6 bases not matched to a gene. CDR3 amino acids: CASSLGSGGGNEQFF. Written as DNA, the CDR3 is TGCGCCAGCAGCTTGGGATCTGGCGGGGGGAATGAGCAGTTCTTC. Combining the CDR3 with reference TRBV5-1 and TRBJ2-1 gives the whole variable domain KAGVTQTPRYLIKTRGQQVTLSCSPISGHRSVSWYQQTPGQGLQFLFEYFSETQRNKGNFPGRFSGRQFSNSRSEMNVSTLELGDSALYLCASSLGSGGGNEQFFGPGTRLTVL.

The CDR3 here is CSARIRANRAEQYF. CDR3 coding DNA: TGCAGCGCCAGAATCAGGGCGAACAGGGCCGAGCAGTACTTC. This rearrangement joins TRBV29-1 to TRBJ2-7, with D perhaps TRBD1 (6 bases). Per germline, CDR1 SQVTM and CDR2 ANQGSEA. Trimming removed 7 bases from V and 6 bases from J, with 22 bases in between. The CDR3 extends over 14 amino acids.

This clonotype was seen once. This chain joins TRBV9 and TRBJ1-1; D uncertain. V lost 3 bases to trimming and J lost 4 bases, with 13 bases between them. In germline, CDR1 is SGDLS, CDR2 YYNGEE. This CDR3 spans 14 amino acids. The CDR3 spells CASSDRGGFTEAFF. The CDR3 DNA reads as TGTGCCAGCAGCGACCGAGGAGGGTTCACTGAAGCTTTCTTT.

This clonotype was seen only a few times. The CDR3 region is CATESRFNEQFF. Here the CDR3 DNA reads TGTGCCACCGAGAGCCGTTTCAATGAGCAGTTCTTC. The chain uses TRBV7-9 and TRBJ2-1; D remains unclear. V lost 10 bases and J 6 bases, leaving 13 bases between the germline ends. The CDR3 spans 12 residues. Per germline, CDR1 SEHNR and CDR2 FQNEAQ (reference sequence).

This clonotype has only a few counts. This chain connects TRBV2 to TRBJ2-3; 12 bases are a match to TRBD1. J lost 6 bases, V lost 6 bases, and 7 bases had no gene match. CDR3 size: 15 residues. From germline, CDR1 is SNHLY and CDR2 FYNNEI. The CDR3 loop is CASRSGTGGVDTQYF. CDR3 in DNA: TGTGCCAGCAGGAGCGGGACAGGGGGCGTGGATACGCAGTATTTT.

This clonotype was seen once. The CDR3 sequence: CASSLGPGDSVEEAFF. As DNA, the CDR3 is TGCGCCAGCAGCTTGGGTCCAGGGGACTCGGTAGAGGAAGCTTTCTTT. The chain employs TRBV5-1 and TRBJ1-1, with a tentative D call TRBD1 (6 bases). V gave up 0 bases and J gave up 8 bases, with 20 bases separating them. Germline V gives CDR1 SGHRS, CDR2 YFSETQ. This CDR3 contains 16 residues.

The chain links TRBV5-5 to TRBJ2-2; tentatively, D is TRBD2 (5 bases). CDR3 size: 13 residues. Trimming left V 4 bases short and J 6 bases short, with 10 bases between. Germline V gene data show CDR1 as SGHKS and CDR2 as YYEKEE (reference sequence). CDR3 region: CASSPEGAGELFF. CDR3 DNA sequence: TGTGCCAGCAGCCCCGAGGGAGCCGGGGAGCTGTTTTTT.

This clonotype has a single count. This CDR3 is CATSEGWEASYNEQYF. In DNA form, the CDR3 reads TGTGCCACCAGCGAGGGGTGGGAGGCCTCCTACAATGAGCAGTACTTC. This rearrangement joins TRBV15 to TRBJ2-7; TRBD2 is a possible D gene (6 bases). Trimming cost V 5 bases and J 7 bases, with 24 bases left between them. The CDR3 runs to 16 residues. In germline, CDR1 is LNHNV, CDR2 YYDKDF (reference sequence).

The genes are TRBV20-1 and TRBJ2-1, with D perhaps matching TRBD1 or TRBD2 (7 bases each). Germline CDR1 and CDR2: DFQATT and SNEGSKA (reference sequence). Trimming shortened V by 6 bases and J by 0 bases, and 15 bases separated the two germline ends. CDR3 size: 15 residues. The CDR3 spells CSARGGAVSYNEQFF. The CDR3 DNA reads TGCAGTGCCAGGGGGGGGGCAGTCTCCTACAATGAGCAGTTCTTC.

This clonotype was seen more than once but under ten times. The V gene is TRBV24-1, the J gene TRBJ2-1; TRBD2 is a possible D gene (7 bases). Germline assignment: CDR1 KGHDR and CDR2 SFDVKD. V lost 9 bases, J lost 4 bases, and 12 bases lay in between. The CDR3 has 13 residues. CDR3 region: CATGRGQYNEQFF. DNA for the CDR3: TGTGCCACCGGGCGGGGGCAATACAATGAGCAGTTCTTC.

In its sample, this clonotype was seen many times. The chain is built from TRBV6-5 and TRBJ2-1; D unclear. Between the trimmed V and J ends, which lost 5 bases and 2 bases, there was a span of 7 bases. Germline V CDR1 and CDR2: MNHEY, SVGAGI. CDR3 size: 13 residues. In DNA form, the CDR3 reads TGTGCCAGCAGTCCCCGTCCCTACAATGAGCAGTTCTTC. Its translation is CASSPRPYNEQFF.

Ten or more counts support this clonotype. The chain joins TRBV12-3 or TRBV12-4 to TRBJ2-5; no reliable D call. Trimming took 3 bases from V and 5 from J, leaving 13 bases between them. There are 14 residues in the CDR3. CDR3 in amino acids: CASSFGLDRETQYF. The CDR3 DNA reads TGTGCCAGCAGTTTCGGGCTAGATCGGGAGACCCAGTACTTC.